The clone carrying this T cell receptor beta chain was observed a few times. RNA served as the template for amplifying TCR beta CDR3 regions. Following a first-round RT-PCR that used HTBI primers, a second-round multiplex PCR was carried out. TCRdb re-analysed the multiplex PCR reads in MiXCR, keeping a single row per CDR3 protein. The table includes roughly 500,000 distinct CDR3 sequences, about 15% detected once. This entry comes from a study of Graves' ophthalmopathy and Graves' hyperthyroidism. This CDR3 spans 18 amino acids. The ends lost 5 bases at V and 5 bases at J; junction bases unmatched: 14. Germline V gene sequence: CDR1 SGHAT, CDR2 FQDESV (reference sequence).

V gene TRBV11-1 combines with J gene TRBJ2-2; 10 bases match TRBD1. Sequenced sample: blood. The source of this sequence is a woman between 25 and 40 years old with Graves' ophthalmopathy. The CDR3 loop is CASSPLIWTGGGTGELFF. CDR3 sequence (DNA): TGTGCCAGCAGCCCACTGATTTGGACAGGGGGAGGAACCGGGGAGCTGTTTTTT.